The 20 T cell receptor beta chains given below trace back to one sample, sequenced in a study of radiotherapy plus CTLA-4 blockade in lung cancer. TCRdb keeps only in-frame clones here, not all; method: immunoSEQ multiplex PCR. The table has 75,000 to 95,000 clones, 72% seen once. The sequences come from peripheral blood, collected from a patient treated with radiotherapy plus ipilimumab. The receptors were gathered from a human donor with non-small cell lung cancer that progressed on radiotherapy plus ipilimumab.

The chain carries TRBV7-9 and TRBJ2-7; either TRBD1 or TRBD2 may fit D (6 bases each). CDR1 is SEHNR and CDR2 is FQNEAQ in the germline V gene (reference sequence). CDR3 length: 16 residues. The germline V and J ends were trimmed by 4 bases and 7 bases, with 23 bases remaining between them. This CDR3 is CASSSSAGTGGKEQYF. CDR3 coding DNA: TGTGCCAGCAGCTCCTCCGCCGGGACTGGGGGCAAGGAGCAGTACTTC.

The chain couples TRBV5-5 to TRBJ1-2; D gene uncertain. The length of the CDR3 is 12 residues. Trimming left V 0 bases short and J 9 bases short, with 9 bases between. CDR1 and CDR2 from the germline V gene are SGHKS and YYEKEE (reference sequence). CDR3 nucleotide sequence: TGTGCCAGCAGCTTGGACTCACCAAGCTACACCTTC. It yields the protein CASSLDSPSYTF.

The chain couples TRBV5-4 to TRBJ1-1, with D maybe TRBD1 (6 bases). Germline CDR1 SGHNT, CDR2 YYREEE (reference sequence). V lost 4 bases to trimming and J lost 1 base, with 8 bases between them. The CDR3 has 13 residues. The CDR3 DNA reads TGTGCCAGCAGCGTGGGACAGAACACTGAAGCTTTCTTT. Translating it yields CASSVGQNTEAFF.

The chain couples TRBV19 to TRBJ1-2; TRBD1 matches 8 bases. V shed 7 bases, J shed 0 bases, and the junction held 7 bases outside the gene matches. Germline values: CDR1 LNHDA, CDR2 SQIVND (reference sequence). CDR3 size: 15 residues. The CDR3 DNA is TGTGCCAGTAAACCACCGGGACAGGCTAACTATGGCTACACCTTC. This codes for CASKPPGQANYGYTF. The entire variable domain, with the rest obtained from reference TRBV19 and TRBJ1-2, is as follows: DGGITQSPKYLFRKEGQNVTLSCEQNLNHDAMYWYRQDPGQGLRLIYYSQIVNDFQKGDIAEGYSVSREKKESFPLTVTSAQKNPTAFYLCASKPPGQANYGYTFGSGTRLTVV.

The rearrangement joins TRBV30 to TRBJ1-4, with D possibly TRBD1 on 6 matching bases. The V gene lost 0 bases and the J gene lost 11 bases, with 19 bases spanning the gap. The germline gives CDR1 GTSNPN, CDR2 SVGIG (reference sequence). The length of the CDR3 is 15 residues. Written as DNA, the CDR3 is TGTGCCTGGAGTGTAGATGTGGCAGGGGCCGGGAAACTGTTTTTT. Amino acids: CAWSVDVAGAGKLFF.

This sequence joins TRBV7-8 and TRBJ1-1, with 7 bases that match TRBD1. Trimming took 3 bases from V and 6 from J; bases not matched to a gene: 4. This CDR3 region has 13 residues. Per germline, CDR1 SGHVS and CDR2 FQNEAQ. CDR3 nucleotides: TGTGCCAGCAGCTTCAACAGGGGATCTGAAGCTTTCTTT. Its translation is CASSFNRGSEAFF.

The table lists this clone with a count of one. The V and J genes are TRBV2 and TRBJ2-2; TRBD1 agrees at 9 bases. This CDR3 comprises 15 residues. Per the germline V gene, CDR1 is SNHLY and CDR2 is FYNNEI. The ends lost 4 bases at V and 6 bases at J; junction bases unmatched: 6. CDR3 nucleotide sequence: TGTGCCAGCAGTGGAAGACAGGGGGTCGCCGGGGAGCTGTTTTTT. This sequence encodes CASSGRQGVAGELFF. The full variable domain, its missing parts supplied by reference TRBV2 and TRBJ2-2, is EPEVTQTPSHQVTQMGQEVILRCVPISNHLYFYWYRQILGQKVEFLVSFYNNEISEKSEIFDDQFSVERPDGSNFTLKIRSTKLEDSAMYFCASSGRQGVAGELFFGEGSRLTVL.

This clone was seen a handful of times. The chain couples TRBV28 to TRBJ2-4; D unclear. Trimming left V 6 bases short and J 1 base short, with 7 bases between. Germline CDR1 and CDR2: MDHEN and SYDVKM. There are 13 residues in the CDR3. The CDR3 DNA reads TGTGCCAGCAGCACACTGGCCAAAAACATTCAGTACTTC. Translation: CASSTLAKNIQYF. The full variable domain, completed using reference TRBV28 and TRBJ2-4, is DVKVTQSSRYLVKRTGEKVFLECVQDMDHENMFWYRQDPGLGLRLIYFSYDVKMKEKGDIPEGYSVSREKKERFSLILESASTNQTSMYLCASSTLAKNIQYFGAGTRLSVL.

The genes are TRBV4-1 and TRBJ1-2; D gene uncertain. The CDR3 sequence is 13 residues long. The V gene lost 1 base and the J gene lost 1 base, with 4 bases spanning the gap. Germline V lookup: CDR1 MGHRA, CDR2 YSYEKL. In DNA form, the CDR3 reads TGCGCCAGCAGCCAAGGACTTAACTATGGCTACACCTTC. This translates into CASSQGLNYGYTF.

V gene TRBV14 combines with J gene TRBJ2-1; 12 bases fit TRBD2. V lost 4 bases, J lost 4 bases, and 5 bases stayed unmatched. This CDR3 comprises 16 residues. Germline V CDR1 and CDR2: SGHDN, FVKESK. The CDR3, as DNA: TGTGCCAGCAGCCGAATGACTAGCGGGAGTTACAATGAGCAGTTCTTC. Translating it yields CASSRMTSGSYNEQFF.

V is TRBV7-2 and J is TRBJ2-3; 9 bases are shared with TRBD2. The V gene's germline CDR1 is SGHTA and CDR2 FQGNSA. The CDR3 is 15 amino acids. Trimming took 3 bases from V and 3 from J; bases not matched to a gene: 4. CDR3 coding DNA: TGTGCCAGCAGCTTCCCTACTAGCGGGACAGATACGCAGTATTTT. Translating it yields CASSFPTSGTDTQYF.

This chain joins TRBV6-1 and TRBJ2-3, with 7 bases lining up with TRBD1. In germline, CDR1 is MNHNS, CDR2 SASEGT. The CDR3 covers 14 residues. The V segment lost 6 bases and the J segment 2 bases; nucleotides outside the gene matches: 5. This CDR3 is CASSLDRSTDTQYF. As DNA, the CDR3 is TGTGCCAGCAGCCTGGACAGGTCCACAGATACGCAGTATTTT.

This clone was counted only a few times. The chain couples TRBV4-2 to TRBJ1-2, with D perhaps matching TRBD1 (6 bases). From germline, CDR1 is LGHNA and CDR2 YNFKEQ. Trimming pared 3 bases from V and 2 bases from J, leaving 13 bases between. The CDR3 contains 15 residues. The CDR3 region is CASSQATGANYGYTF. DNA for the CDR3: TGTGCCAGCAGCCAGGCGACAGGAGCCAACTATGGCTACACCTTC.

V gene TRBV27 combines with J gene TRBJ1-1; D is unresolved. Trimming removed 3 bases at V and 8 bases at J, with 13 bases between. The length of the CDR3 is 13 residues. Germline assignment: CDR1 MNHEY and CDR2 SMNVEV (reference sequence). The CDR3 DNA reads TGTGCCAGCAGTTTCGCCGGCATAACGGAAGCTTTCTTT. Encoded protein: CASSFAGITEAFF.

This clone was detected only once. The chain links TRBV6-5 to TRBJ2-7, with D perhaps TRBD2 (7 bases). The germline CDR1 and CDR2 sequences are MNHEY and SVGAGI. This CDR3 has 15 residues. V was trimmed by 10 bases and J by 4 bases, leaving 23 bases between them. In nucleotides, the CDR3 is TGTGCCACCAACCTCGCTGGGGGGGCCCCGTACGAGCAGTACTTC. It translates to CATNLAGGAPYEQYF.

This clone appeared many times. The rearrangement joins TRBV28 to TRBJ2-1; TRBD2 matches at 13 bases. Germline trimming cut 6 bases from V and 0 bases from J; bases unmatched to any gene: 8. The CDR3 length is 18 residues. The germline gives CDR1 MDHEN, CDR2 SYDVKM. The CDR3 spells CASSSGTSGELSYNEQFF. The DNA of the CDR3 is TGTGCCAGCAGCTCCGGGACTAGCGGGGAGCTCTCCTACAATGAGCAGTTCTTC.

The chain employs TRBV19 and TRBJ2-6; D perhaps matches TRBD1 (5 bases). The CDR3 runs 14 residues. Germline lookup yields CDR1 LNHDA and CDR2 SQIVND (reference sequence). Between the trimmed V and J ends, which lost 7 bases and 0 bases, there was a span of 7 bases. The CDR3 sequence: CASTGFSGANVLTF. CDR3 nucleotides: TGTGCCAGTACAGGGTTCTCTGGGGCCAACGTCCTGACTTTC. Full variable domain (rest looked up from reference TRBV19 and TRBJ2-6): DGGITQSPKYLFRKEGQNVTLSCEQNLNHDAMYWYRQDPGQGLRLIYYSQIVNDFQKGDIAEGYSVSREKKESFPLTVTSAQKNPTAFYLCASTGFSGANVLTFGAGSRLTVL.

The CDR3 DNA follows: TGTGCCAGCAGCGTGGAGGTGTCCTACGAGCAGTACTTC. This encodes CASSVEVSYEQYF. The gene calls are TRBV7-9 and TRBJ2-7, with D possibly being TRBD2 (5 bases). V lost 5 bases, J lost 1 base, and 9 bases lay in between. The germline CDR1 and CDR2 sequences are SEHNR and FQNEAQ (reference sequence). CDR3 length: 13 amino acids.

V usage is TRBV10-2 and J usage is TRBJ1-1; D call uncertain. CDR3 length: 15 residues. The germline V and J ends were trimmed by 1 base and 0 bases, with 9 bases remaining between them. Per germline, CDR1 WSHSY and CDR2 SAAADI. CDR3 DNA: TGCGCCAGCAGTGAGTTGCCGCGTATGAACACTGAAGCTTTCTTT. Translation: CASSELPRMNTEAFF.

This clone has just a few counts. V is TRBV9 and J is TRBJ1-3; unclear D gene. Trimming cost V 5 bases and J 0 bases, with 9 bases left between them. The CDR3 extends over 14 amino acids. Germline CDR1 is SGDLS and CDR2 is YYNGEE. CDR3 protein: CASSYGYSGNTIYF. The DNA for the CDR3 is TGTGCCAGCAGTTACGGCTACTCTGGAAACACCATATATTTT. Complete variable domain (other parts from reference TRBV9 and TRBJ1-3): DSGVTQTPKHLITATGQRVTLRCSPRSGDLSVYWYQQSLDQGLQFLIQYYNGEERAKGNILERFSAQQFPDLHSELNLSSLELGDSALYFCASSYGYSGNTIYFGEGSWLTVV.